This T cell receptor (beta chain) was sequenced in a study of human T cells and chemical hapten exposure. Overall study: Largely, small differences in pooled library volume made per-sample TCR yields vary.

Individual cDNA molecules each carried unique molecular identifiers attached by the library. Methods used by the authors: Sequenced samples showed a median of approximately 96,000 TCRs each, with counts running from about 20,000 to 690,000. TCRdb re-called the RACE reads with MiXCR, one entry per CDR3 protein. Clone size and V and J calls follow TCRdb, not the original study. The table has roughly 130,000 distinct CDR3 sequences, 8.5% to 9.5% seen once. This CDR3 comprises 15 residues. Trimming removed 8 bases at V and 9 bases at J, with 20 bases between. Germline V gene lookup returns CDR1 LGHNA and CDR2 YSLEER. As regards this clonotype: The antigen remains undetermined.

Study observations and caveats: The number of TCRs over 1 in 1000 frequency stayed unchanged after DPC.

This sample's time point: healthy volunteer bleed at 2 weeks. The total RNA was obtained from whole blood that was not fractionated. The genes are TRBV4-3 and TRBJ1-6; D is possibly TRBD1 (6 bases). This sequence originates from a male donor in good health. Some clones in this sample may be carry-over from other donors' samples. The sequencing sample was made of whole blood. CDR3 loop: CASAQEERGGSPLHF. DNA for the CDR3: TGCGCCAGCGCCCAGGAGGAAAGAGGGGGTTCACCCCTCCACTTT.